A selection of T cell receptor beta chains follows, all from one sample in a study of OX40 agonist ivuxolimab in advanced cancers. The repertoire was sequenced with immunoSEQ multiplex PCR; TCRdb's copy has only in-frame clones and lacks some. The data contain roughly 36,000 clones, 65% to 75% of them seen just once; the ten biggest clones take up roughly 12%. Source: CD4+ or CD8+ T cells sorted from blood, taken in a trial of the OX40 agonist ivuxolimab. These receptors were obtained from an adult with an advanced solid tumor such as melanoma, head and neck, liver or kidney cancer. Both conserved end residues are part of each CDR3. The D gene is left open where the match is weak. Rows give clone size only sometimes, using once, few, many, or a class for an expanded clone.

CDR3: CASTVAGMKAFF
DNA: TGTGCCAGCACCGTAGCGGGCATGAAGGCTTTCTTT
J: TRBJ1-1
size: .
D: .
V: TRBV7-8

CDR3: CASSPGGARGEQFF
DNA: TGTGCCAGCTCACCCGGGGGGGCTCGTGGTGAGCAGTTCTTC
J: TRBJ2-1
size: .
D: TRBD2
V: TRBV18

CDR3: CASRGGSNQPQHF
DNA: TGTGCCAGCAGAGGAGGTAGCAATCAGCCCCAGCATTTT
J: TRBJ1-5
size: once
D: .
V: TRBV28

CDR3: CASSLSEGLSTAFF
DNA: TGTGCCAGCAGTTTAAGTGAGGGGCTATCCACAGCTTTCTTT
J: TRBJ1-1
size: .
D: .
V: TRBV28

CDR3: CASSQGLVTGGNEQFF
DNA: TGCGCCAGCAGCCAGGGACTAGTTACTGGGGGGAATGAGCAGTTCTTC
J: TRBJ2-1
size: .
D: TRBD2
V: TRBV4-1

CDR3: CAGQEGNSNQPQHF
DNA: TGTGCCGGACAAGAGGGAAATAGCAATCAGCCCCAGCATTTT
J: TRBJ1-5
size: .
D: .
V: TRBV30

CDR3: CASSVDGVGQGGNTIYF
DNA: TGTGCCAGCAGCGTAGATGGGGTGGGACAGGGTGGAAACACCATATATTTT
J: TRBJ1-3
size: .
D: TRBD1
V: TRBV9

CDR3: CASSLAAFLNTEAFF
DNA: TGTGCCAGCAGCTTGGCCGCTTTTCTGAACACTGAAGCTTTCTTT
J: TRBJ1-1
size: once
D: .
V: TRBV5-6

CDR3: CASSPGTGSGNTIYF
DNA: TGTGCCAGCAGTCCGGGGACAGGGAGTGGAAACACCATATATTTT
J: TRBJ1-3
size: .
D: TRBD1
V: TRBV2

CDR3: CASTINTEAFF
DNA: TGTGCCAGCACCATCAACACTGAAGCTTTCTTT
J: TRBJ1-1
size: .
D: .
V: TRBV25-1

CDR3: CAWSPGSGGYTF
DNA: TGTGCCTGGAGTCCAGGATCGGGTGGCTACACCTTC
J: TRBJ1-2
size: .
D: .
V: TRBV30

CDR3: CASSLESWVRDGYTF
DNA: TGTGCCAGCAGCTTGGAGTCCTGGGTTCGCGATGGCTACACCTTC
J: TRBJ1-2
size: .
D: .
V: TRBV5-5

CDR3: CASYYEVEDTQYF
DNA: TGTGCCAGCTATTATGAGGTGGAAGATACGCAGTATTTT
J: TRBJ2-3
size: .
D: .
V: TRBV6-1

CDR3: CASSRDRMNTEAFF
DNA: TGTGCCAGCAGTCGGGACAGAATGAACACTGAAGCTTTCTTT
J: TRBJ1-1
size: .
D: TRBD1
V: TRBV6-5

CDR3: CASSLKGGYYGYTF
DNA: TGTGCCAGCAGTTTGAAGGGGGGCTACTATGGCTACACCTTC
J: TRBJ1-2
size: .
D: .
V: TRBV27

CDR3: CASSYSSGQGKGYTF
DNA: TGTGCCAGCAGTTACTCCTCGGGACAGGGTAAAGGCTACACCTTC
J: TRBJ1-2
size: .
D: TRBD1
V: TRBV6-6

CDR3: CASSSPGRYTEAFF
DNA: TGTGCCAGCAGCTCACCGGGACGTTACACTGAAGCTTTCTTT
J: TRBJ1-1
size: .
D: .
V: TRBV7-2

CDR3: CASSGGTNTGELFF
DNA: TGCGCCAGCAGTGGGGGGACGAACACCGGGGAGCTGTTTTTT
J: TRBJ2-2
size: few
D: .
V: TRBV5-1

CDR3: CAISATVNYGYTF
DNA: TGTGCCATCAGCGCCACAGTGAACTATGGCTACACCTTC
J: TRBJ1-2
size: few
D: .
V: TRBV10-3

CDR3: CASSPGHPPDTQYF
DNA: TGTGCCAGCAGCCCAGGACACCCGCCAGATACGCAGTATTTT
J: TRBJ2-3
size: .
D: .
V: TRBV7-2

CDR3: CASSDLRGGTDTQYF
DNA: TGTGCCAGCAGTGATCTGCGGGGGGGCACAGATACGCAGTATTTT
J: TRBJ2-3
size: .
D: TRBD2
V: TRBV2

CDR3: CASSLSQNSNQPQHF
DNA: TGTGCCAGCAGCTTGTCCCAGAATAGCAATCAGCCCCAGCATTTT
J: TRBJ1-5
size: .
D: .
V: TRBV7-2

CDR3: CASSLRDEQYF
DNA: TGTGCCAGCAGCTTGAGGGATGAGCAGTACTTC
J: TRBJ2-7
size: .
D: .
V: TRBV5-4

CDR3: CAWSGGRNEQFF
DNA: TGTGCCTGGAGCGGGGGGAGGAATGAGCAGTTCTTC
J: TRBJ2-1
size: .
D: TRBD2
V: TRBV30

CDR3: CASSLAVRGEGETQYF
DNA: TGTGCCAGCAGCTTAGCAGTGCGGGGAGAGGGAGAGACCCAGTACTTC
J: TRBJ2-5
size: .
D: .
V: TRBV7-8

CDR3: CATRPLLGQYGYTF
DNA: TGTGCCACCCGCCCTCTATTAGGACAGTATGGCTACACCTTC
J: TRBJ1-2
size: .
D: .
V: TRBV15

CDR3: CASSPGPSVRESIYF
DNA: TGTGCCAGCAGCCCCGGACCATCAGTTAGAGAATCCATATATTTT
J: TRBJ1-3
size: medium-sized
D: .
V: TRBV5-6

CDR3: CASSVDPTTGELFF
DNA: TGTGCCAGCAGCGTAGACCCAACAACCGGGGAGCTGTTTTTT
J: TRBJ2-2
size: .
D: .
V: TRBV9

CDR3: CASESRGQETQYF
DNA: TGTGCCTCCGAAAGCAGGGGGCAAGAGACCCAGTACTTC
J: TRBJ2-5
size: .
D: TRBD1
V: TRBV30

CDR3: CASSLYTSGYPDTQYF
DNA: TGCGCCAGCAGCTTGTACACTAGCGGGTATCCAGATACGCAGTATTTT
J: TRBJ2-3
size: .
D: TRBD2
V: TRBV5-1

CDR3: CASSLVAANTEAFF
DNA: TGCGCCAGCAGCTTGGTGGCCGCCAACACTGAAGCTTTCTTT
J: TRBJ1-1
size: .
D: .
V: TRBV5-1

CDR3: CASSPETGATGELFF
DNA: TGTGCCAGCAGCCCCGAGACCGGGGCCACCGGGGAGCTGTTTTTT
J: TRBJ2-2
size: .
D: .
V: TRBV9